This T cell receptor beta chain was sequenced during a study of blood T cell repertoires in COVID-19. TCRdb's copy holds only in-frame clones and misses some; the assay was immunoSEQ multiplex PCR. The sample has hundreds of thousands of clones, approximately 88% seen once. The germline gives CDR1 SGHNT, CDR2 YENEEA. The junction had 7 bases not matched to a gene; V was cut back by 5 bases and J by 3 bases. This CDR3 has 14 amino acids. Sequenced sample: peripheral blood. The chain has TRBV11-3 and TRBJ2-7; 7 nucleotides align to TRBD2. This TCR derives from a woman in her 70s with COVID-19, enrolled during active disease. CDR3 loop: CASSTTSAYYEQYF. In nucleotides, the CDR3 is TGTGCCAGCAGCACCACTAGCGCCTACTACGAGCAGTACTTC.